The source of this TCR beta chain is a study of radiation and T cells in renal cell carcinoma. Looked up from germline, CDR1 is SGHNT and CDR2 is YYREEE (reference sequence). The CDR3 consists of 15 residues. V was pared by 0 bases and J by 1 base, with 10 bases between. The study's findings and limits: Baseline intratumoral clonotype presence is unknown without pretreatment biopsies. In blood, top tumor clones expanded by 2 weeks, shrinking by 4.

As for time point: blood 4 weeks post-SBRT, at nephrectomy. Treatment: 15 Gy SBRT to primary tumor, nephrectomy 4 weeks later. Clones were sequenced by immunoSEQ multiplex PCR, and TCRdb holds only the in-frame ones, with some missing. The profile shows about 90,000 clones, 84% of them singletons. Remarks on this clone: What it binds is unknown.

The sequence came from a man aged 60-69 years with renal cell carcinoma. The specimen was blood, collected from a patient whose treatment included radiotherapy and nephrectomy. V gene TRBV5-4 combines with J gene TRBJ1-1, with D possibly TRBD1 on 6 matching bases. The DNA for the CDR3 is TGTGCCAGCAGCTTGGCCGCACAGGGGAACACTGAAGCTTTCTTT. Its translation: CASSLAAQGNTEAFF.